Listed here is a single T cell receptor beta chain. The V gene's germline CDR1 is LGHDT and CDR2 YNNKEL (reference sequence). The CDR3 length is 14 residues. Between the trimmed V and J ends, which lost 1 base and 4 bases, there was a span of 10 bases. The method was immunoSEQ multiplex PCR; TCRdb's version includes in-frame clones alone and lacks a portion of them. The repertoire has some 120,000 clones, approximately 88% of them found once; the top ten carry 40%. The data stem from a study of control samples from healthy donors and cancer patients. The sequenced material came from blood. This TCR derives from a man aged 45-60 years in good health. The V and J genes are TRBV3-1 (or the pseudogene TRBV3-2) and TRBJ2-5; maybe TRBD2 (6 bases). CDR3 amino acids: CASSQVLAVETQYF. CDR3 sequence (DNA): TGTGCCAGCAGCCAAGTACTAGCTGTAGAGACCCAGTACTTC.